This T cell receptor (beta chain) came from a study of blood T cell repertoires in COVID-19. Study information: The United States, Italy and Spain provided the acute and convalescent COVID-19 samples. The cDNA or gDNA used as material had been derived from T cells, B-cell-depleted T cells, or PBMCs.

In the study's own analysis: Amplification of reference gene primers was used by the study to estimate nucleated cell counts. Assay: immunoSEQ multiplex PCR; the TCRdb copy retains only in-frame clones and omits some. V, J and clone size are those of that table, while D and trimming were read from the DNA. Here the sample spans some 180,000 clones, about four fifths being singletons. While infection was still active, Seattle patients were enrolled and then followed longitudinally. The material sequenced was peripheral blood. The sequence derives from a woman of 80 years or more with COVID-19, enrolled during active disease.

The CDR3 region is CASSSGVRTPYEQYF. CDR3 coding DNA: TGCGCCAGCAGCTCCGGGGTGCGGACCCCCTACGAGCAGTACTTC. The V gene is TRBV5-1, the J gene TRBJ2-7, with D maybe TRBD2 (5 bases). CDR3 length equals 15 residues. Germline V gene data show CDR1 as SGHRS and CDR2 as YFSETQ. V lost 3 bases and J lost 2, with 15 bases in between.